This T cell receptor beta chain was found in a study of spatial heterogeneity in lung cancer. Via MiXCR, TCRdb re-called the 5' RACE reads, giving one row per CDR3 protein. The repertoire holds roughly 70,000 distinct CDR3 sequences, with about an eighth as singletons. As for time point: sample taken at primary tumor resection. Whole RNA obtained from tumor, nontumor lung or frozen PBMC underwent sequencing without sorting. Worth noting for this clonotype: As yet, its antigen is unknown.

V lost 5 bases and J lost 6; bases outside the gene matches: 5. In germline, CDR1 is MNHEY, CDR2 SMNVEV (reference sequence). The CDR3 consists of 14 residues. Points from the study as a whole: Expanded tumor TCRs that were ubiquitous appeared in blood more at resection than follow-up.

The specimen comprised PBMCs, sampled at surgery. The chain couples TRBV27 to TRBJ1-5; TRBD1 agrees at 9 bases. The receptor was isolated from a male donor with early-stage non-small cell lung cancer. Written as DNA, the CDR3 is TGTGCCAGCAGTACGGGACAGGGTAGTCAGCCCCAGCATTTT. This encodes CASSTGQGSQPQHF.